Reported below is one TCR beta chain. Its target is not known. These data come from a study of blood T cells in healthy people across ages. Study-level results: PBMCs left unsorted prevented a conclusive naive versus antigen-experienced comparison. When one million T cells were used, diversity estimates were thought to be underestimates. Compared with aged donors, long-lived donors showed fewer expanded clones, suggesting selection.

Extracted total RNA amounted to at least 5.5 micrograms for each sample. The use of a sample-barcoded 5' primer and a J-beta primer mix characterized a second PCR of roughly 7 to 11 cycles. TCRdb fed the 5' RACE reads into MiXCR, producing one record per CDR3 protein. The table shows about 1.8 million distinct CDR3 sequences, with approximately 50% occurring only once. This CDR3 is built from 14 residues. Germline V gene sequence: CDR1 SEHNR, CDR2 FQNEAQ (reference sequence). With 3 bases removed from V and 1 base from J, the gap between germline ends came to 9 bases. V is TRBV7-9 and J is TRBJ1-2; D not resolved. This TCR was sampled from a woman in her thirties or forties in good health. The sample consisted of blood. The CDR3 reads CASSFGQDNYGYTF. The CDR3 coding sequence is TGTGCCAGCAGCTTCGGTCAAGATAACTATGGCTACACCTTC. Variable domain in full (rest from reference TRBV7-9 and TRBJ1-2): DTGVSQNPRHKITKRGQNVTFRCDPISEHNRLYWYRQTLGQGPEFLTYFQNEAQLEKSRLLSDRFSAERPKGSFSTLEIQRTEQGDSAMYLCASSFGQDNYGYTFGSGTRLTVV.